The 14 T cell receptor beta chains below were found in one sample sequenced in a study of cytomegalovirus exposure and HLA in healthy donors. 60 Vbeta and 13 Jbeta primers were used in PCR. The protocol was immunoSEQ multiplex PCR, while the TCRdb copy is restricted to in-frame clones and leaves out a portion. The sample shows some 150,000 clones, approximately 77% of them seen only once. The sequenced sample was PBMCs. Source of these receptors: a woman in her thirties or forties in good health and CMV-seronegative.

The rearrangement links TRBV9 to TRBJ1-6; D gene unclear. The CDR3 extends over 15 amino acids. Germline V gene lookup returns CDR1 SGDLS and CDR2 YYNGEE. Trimming stripped 0 bases from V and 8 bases from J, with 12 bases between. The CDR3 coding sequence is TGTGCCAGCAGCGTAGTCCCGGAGGCGGATTCACCCCTCCACTTT. It is translated as CASSVVPEADSPLHF. The complete variable domain, with remaining parts taken from reference TRBV9 and TRBJ1-6, reads DSGVTQTPKHLITATGQRVTLRCSPRSGDLSVYWYQQSLDQGLQFLIQYYNGEERAKGNILERFSAQQFPDLHSELNLSSLELGDSALYFCASSVVPEADSPLHFGNGTRLTVT.

This clone occurred once. The V call is TRBV5-1, the J call TRBJ1-1; D gene unclear. The CDR3 spans 14 residues. The V end lost 4 bases, the J end lost 6 bases, and 16 bases lay between the germline ends. From germline, CDR1 is SGHRS and CDR2 YFSETQ. DNA for the CDR3: TGCGCCAGCAGCCGGGAGGGTCTGTCCGCTGAAGCTTTCTTT. Protein product: CASSREGLSAEAFF. Drawing the rest from reference TRBV5-1 and TRBJ1-1, the complete variable domain is KAGVTQTPRYLIKTRGQQVTLSCSPISGHRSVSWYQQTPGQGLQFLFEYFSETQRNKGNFPGRFSGRQFSNSRSEMNVSTLELGDSALYLCASSREGLSAEAFFGQGTRLTVV.

This chain uses TRBV15 with TRBJ1-5; D is unclear. This CDR3 contains 13 residues. With 0 bases removed from V and 4 bases from J, the gap between germline ends came to 4 bases. Germline V gene sequence: CDR1 LNHNV, CDR2 YYDKDF (reference sequence). This CDR3 is CATSRDLNQPQHF. CDR3 bases: TGTGCCACCAGCAGAGATCTGAATCAGCCCCAGCATTTT.

V usage is TRBV7-6 and J usage is TRBJ2-5; D gene ambiguous. Trimming cost V 4 bases and J 3 bases, with 3 bases left between them. The CDR3 covers 11 residues. Germline CDR1 and CDR2: SGHVS and FNYEAQ. CDR3 sequence: CASSSKETQYF. Here the CDR3 DNA reads TGTGCCAGCAGCTCAAAAGAGACCCAGTACTTC.

This clone is a singleton in its sample. The V call is TRBV6-6, the J call TRBJ2-1; tentatively, D is TRBD2 (5 bases). The V gene lost 4 bases and the J gene lost 2 bases, with 12 bases spanning the gap. The CDR3 loop spans 15 amino acids. CDR1 MNHNY and CDR2 SVGAGI come from the germline V gene (reference sequence). This CDR3 is CASSFSEMTYNEQFF. DNA for the CDR3: TGTGCCAGCAGTTTTAGCGAGATGACCTACAATGAGCAGTTCTTC.

CDR3 nucleotide sequence: TGTGCCACCGGGGACAGGGACACTGAAGCTTTCTTT. It codes for CATGDRDTEAFF. The chain uses TRBV19 and TRBJ1-1; 9 bases are shared with TRBD1. V gave up 10 bases and J gave up 3 bases; unmatched junction bases: 3. The CDR3 contains 12 residues. Germline values: CDR1 LNHDA, CDR2 SQIVND (reference sequence).

The V and J genes are TRBV27 and TRBJ1-4; D remains unclear. Looked up from germline, CDR1 is MNHEY and CDR2 is SMNVEV (reference sequence). The CDR3 length is 15 residues. With 6 bases removed from V and 0 bases from J, the gap between germline ends came to 11 bases. The DNA of the CDR3 is TGTGCCAGCAGAACCAATACAGCAACTAATGAAAAACTGTTTTTT. Translating gives CASRTNTATNEKLFF. Variable domain in full (rest from reference TRBV27 and TRBJ1-4): EAQVTQNPRYLITVTGKKLTVTCSQNMNHEYMSWYRQDPGLGLRQIYYSMNVEVTDKGDVPEGYKVSRKEKRNFPLILESPSPNQTSLYFCASRTNTATNEKLFFGSGTQLSVL.

This clone was seen more than once but under ten times. The chain has TRBV5-1 and TRBJ1-3, with 10 bases fitting TRBD1. Germline loops: CDR1 SGHRS, CDR2 YFSETQ. Trimming took 0 bases from V and 0 from J; bases not matched to a gene: 0. This CDR3 spans 16 amino acids. CDR3 sequence reads: CASSLGDRGSGNTIYF. For the CDR3, the DNA is TGCGCCAGCAGCTTGGGGGACAGGGGCTCTGGAAACACCATATATTTT.

The chain combines TRBV9 with TRBJ2-6, with D tentatively TRBD1 (6 bases). The CDR3 sequence is 17 residues long. Germline V gene sequence: CDR1 SGDLS, CDR2 YYNGEE. The V end was cut by 4 bases, the J end by 0 bases, with 14 bases between. Here the CDR3 reads CASSPGDGRSGANVLTF. CDR3 nucleotides: TGTGCCAGCAGCCCAGGGGACGGACGCTCTGGGGCCAACGTCCTGACTTTC.

This chain links TRBV15 with TRBJ1-1; TRBD1 matches at 7 bases. The V gene end was trimmed by 1 base and the J gene end by 1 base; junction bases not matched to a gene: 3. CDR3 length: 15 amino acids. CDR1 and CDR2 (germline): LNHNV, YYDKDF (reference sequence). CDR3 nucleotides: TGTGCCACCAGCAGAGGACAGGGAACGAACACTGAAGCTTTCTTT. This codes for CATSRGQGTNTEAFF.

In its sample, this clone was seen a few times. This chain links TRBV5-1 with TRBJ2-7, with D uncertain. V was shortened by 0 bases and J by 4 bases, with 11 bases between the two germline ends. CDR1 SGHRS and CDR2 YFSETQ come from the germline V gene. This CDR3 has 14 residues. The CDR3 DNA reads as TGCGCCAGCAGCTTGGAAGGTCGGGTGTACGAGCAGTACTTC. It encodes CASSLEGRVYEQYF.

The V gene is TRBV4-1, the J gene TRBJ1-5, with 7 nucleotides matching TRBD1. V shed 4 bases, J shed 0 bases, and the junction held 6 bases outside the gene matches. This CDR3 contains 16 residues. Germline assignment: CDR1 MGHRA and CDR2 YSYEKL. As DNA, the CDR3 is TGCGCCAGCAGCCCTAGGGACAGCGATAGCAATCAGCCCCAGCATTTT. Amino acid sequence: CASSPRDSDSNQPQHF.

This clone was seen only a few times. The chain links TRBV5-1 to TRBJ1-1; maybe TRBD1 (5 bases). The CDR3 runs to 13 residues. Germline values: CDR1 SGHRS, CDR2 YFSETQ. V was shortened by 4 bases and J by 1 base, with 8 bases between the two germline ends. CDR3 DNA sequence: TGCGCCAGCAGCGAGCAGGGGAACACTGAAGCTTTCTTT. This gives the protein CASSEQGNTEAFF.

This rearrangement joins TRBV4-1 to TRBJ1-1; D is ambiguous. V was pared by 3 bases and J by 1 base, with 9 bases between. This CDR3 contains 14 residues. Germline CDR1 MGHRA, CDR2 YSYEKL. CDR3 sequence: CASSHPPGNTEAFF. CDR3 DNA sequence: TGCGCCAGCAGCCACCCCCCGGGGAACACTGAAGCTTTCTTT.